This T cell receptor (beta chain) was retrieved from a study of response to subunit inactivated influenza vaccine. TCRdb reanalysed the RT-PCR reads using MiXCR and keeps one entry per CDR3 protein. The sample includes some 570,000 distinct CDR3 sequences, about 11% of them seen just once. The table lists this clonotype with many counts. Germline trimming cut 6 bases from V and 4 bases from J; bases unmatched to any gene: 4. CDR1 is DFQATT, CDR2 SNEGSKA, per germline (reference sequence). The CDR3 runs to 13 residues. These data also featured in a second study, about T cells expressing NK-cell markers. That source adds: The TCR beta cDNA came from 5'RACE template switching with UMIs. Seven HCMV-seropositive donors and one seronegative donor made up the eight sequenced donors.

The sequence was collected from a man aged 45-60 years who received an inactivated influenza vaccine. The chain combines TRBV20-1 with TRBJ2-7; 12 positions agree with TRBD1. Sample: PBMCs from blood, taken on the day of vaccination. The CDR3 reads CSAGTGGAYEQYF. The CDR3 DNA reads TGCAGTGCAGGGACAGGGGGCGCATACGAGCAGTACTTC.